This T cell receptor (beta chain) was obtained from a study of cytomegalovirus exposure and HLA in healthy donors. Study-level findings and limits: Sequencing probably produced one cluster of sequence variants that were highly shared. The study flagged about 150 TCR beta chains as cytomegalovirus-associated.

The CDR3 extends over 15 amino acids. Per the germline V gene, CDR1 is MDHEN and CDR2 is SYDVKM. Trimming took off 3 bases at V and 5 bases at J, with 16 bases between the two ends. Comment on this clone: The target antigen is unknown.

The PCR used 60 Vbeta and 13 Jbeta primers. The method was immunoSEQ multiplex PCR; TCRdb's version includes in-frame clones alone and lacks a portion of them. This sample carries some 120,000 clones, roughly 82% of them seen once, and the ten largest clones take around 13%. This TCR was recovered from a woman aged 40 to 50 in good health and CMV-seropositive. The rearrangement joins TRBV28 to TRBJ2-5; a weak D match, TRBD2 (6 bases). The specimen sequenced was PBMCs. The CDR3 coding sequence is TGTGCCAGCAGTTTGGAGGGATATGGGACCGAGACCCAGTACTTC. It yields the protein CASSLEGYGTETQYF.